A selection of T cell receptor beta chains follows, all from one sample in a study of T cell responses to AZD1222 COVID-19 vaccine. Measured with immunoSEQ multiplex PCR; TCRdb has only the in-frame clones, and not every one. The table shows 110,000 or so clones, with more than 70% occurring only once. The starting material was peripheral blood, obtained 28 days after the second AZD1222 dose. The receptors were sampled from an adult who received the AZD1222 COVID-19 vaccine. CDR3s include the opening cysteine and the closing phenylalanine or tryptophan. A D gene is named only where the DNA matches it firmly. Rows may omit the clone size; those that give it use once, few, many or a size class.

CDR3aa: CASSFEGFEQYF
CDR3nt: TGTGCCAGCAGTTTCGAGGGTTTCGAGCAGTACTTC
d_gene: -
abundance: -
v_gene: TRBV6-2/TRBV6-3
j_gene: TRBJ2-7

CDR3aa: CAWSAQLLNTEAFF
CDR3nt: TGTGCCTGGAGTGCACAGTTACTGAACACTGAAGCTTTCTTT
d_gene: -
abundance: -
v_gene: TRBV30
j_gene: TRBJ1-1

CDR3aa: CASTRGAGETQYF
CDR3nt: TGTGCCAGCACGCGGGGGGCGGGTGAGACCCAGTACTTC
d_gene: TRBD2
abundance: -
v_gene: TRBV2
j_gene: TRBJ2-5

CDR3aa: CASSIRAAREQYF
CDR3nt: TGTGCCAGTAGTATCCGGGCAGCGCGGGAGCAGTACTTC
d_gene: -
abundance: few
v_gene: TRBV19
j_gene: TRBJ2-7

CDR3aa: CASSRAGPGTGYNQPQHF
CDR3nt: TGCGCCAGCAGCCGGGCGGGTCCCGGGACAGGGTACAATCAGCCCCAGCATTTT
d_gene: TRBD1
abundance: -
v_gene: TRBV4-3
j_gene: TRBJ1-5

CDR3aa: CASSLAASGTGTYEQYF
CDR3nt: TGTGCCAGCAGCTTGGCAGCATCGGGAACAGGGACCTACGAGCAGTACTTC
d_gene: -
abundance: -
v_gene: TRBV5-5
j_gene: TRBJ2-7

CDR3aa: CASSYSYRQNTEAFF
CDR3nt: TGTGCCAGCAGTTACTCGTACAGACAGAACACTGAAGCTTTCTTT
d_gene: -
abundance: -
v_gene: TRBV6-5
j_gene: TRBJ1-1

CDR3aa: CASSHILGEQYF
CDR3nt: TGCGCCAGCAGCCACATCCTGGGGGAGCAGTACTTC
d_gene: -
abundance: once
v_gene: TRBV4-1
j_gene: TRBJ2-7

CDR3aa: CASGGGEPQETQYF
CDR3nt: TGCGCCAGCGGCGGGGGGGAACCCCAAGAGACCCAGTACTTC
d_gene: TRBD2
abundance: -
v_gene: TRBV5-1
j_gene: TRBJ2-5

CDR3aa: CASSYLDPSRDTQYF
CDR3nt: TGTGCCAGCAGTTACCTGGACCCCTCGAGAGATACGCAGTATTTT
d_gene: -
abundance: -
v_gene: TRBV6-5
j_gene: TRBJ2-3

CDR3aa: CATNRDSGSNEKLFF
CDR3nt: TGTGCCACGAACCGGGACAGCGGTTCTAATGAAAAACTGTTTTTT
d_gene: TRBD1
abundance: once
v_gene: TRBV15
j_gene: TRBJ1-4

CDR3aa: CASSQRVLNTEAFF
CDR3nt: TGTGCCAGCAGCCAAAGAGTTCTTAACACTGAAGCTTTCTTT
d_gene: -
abundance: -
v_gene: TRBV5-5
j_gene: TRBJ1-1